This passage covers 17 T cell receptor beta chains from one sample sequenced in a study of cytomegalovirus exposure and HLA in healthy donors. The PCR ran on 60 Vbeta and 13 Jbeta primers. The method was immunoSEQ multiplex PCR; TCRdb's version includes in-frame clones alone and lacks a portion of them. The table shows under 200,000 clones, with roughly 79% occurring only once. Specimen: PBMCs. All receptors derive from a man aged 45-65 years in good health and CMV-seropositive.

The sample holds a few counts of this clone. The chain is built from TRBV13 and TRBJ2-3, with D possibly TRBD1 on 5 matching bases. This CDR3 has 14 amino acids. Germline CDR1 PRHDT, CDR2 FYEKMQ (reference sequence). Between the trimmed V and J ends, which lost 5 bases and 0 bases, there was a span of 9 bases. The CDR3 loop is CASSTRQSTDTQYF. In nucleotides, the CDR3 is TGTGCCAGCAGCACCCGACAGAGCACAGATACGCAGTATTTT.

This clone has a single count. For the CDR3, the DNA is TGTGCCAGCAGTCCGACAGGGGCAATGAGGGAAAAACTGTTTTTT. It translates to CASSPTGAMREKLFF. The V call is TRBV7-3, the J call TRBJ1-4, with 8 bases aligning to TRBD1. After removal of 6 bases from V and 8 bases from J, the junction contained 11 bases not matched to a gene. Germline V gene data show CDR1 as SGHTA and CDR2 as FQGTGA. The CDR3 length is 15 residues.

This clone was picked up a small number of times. V usage is TRBV6-1 and J usage is TRBJ1-3; 7 bases are shared with TRBD1. Trimming removed 6 bases from V and 2 bases from J; junction bases left unmatched: 7. Germline CDR1 MNHNS, CDR2 SASEGT. There are 15 residues in the CDR3. CDR3 protein: CASSETGWAGNTIYF. The CDR3 nucleotides are TGTGCCAGCAGCGAGACAGGGTGGGCTGGAAACACCATATATTTT.

V and J are TRBV18 and TRBJ1-1, with unresolved D. Trimming pared 2 bases from V and 7 bases from J, leaving 17 bases between. This CDR3 has 15 amino acids. CDR1 is KGHSH, CDR2 LQKENI, per germline. DNA for the CDR3: TGTGCCAGCTCACCAGATCGGTGGGTGCGAGGTGAAGCTTTCTTT. Amino acid sequence: CASSPDRWVRGEAFF.

The chain has TRBV7-3 and TRBJ1-1, with a possible D match to TRBD1 (6 bases). The germline V gene encodes CDR1 SGHTA and CDR2 FQGTGA. This CDR3 spans 14 amino acids. V lost 3 bases and J lost 4, with 12 bases in between. Here the CDR3 DNA reads TGTGCCAGCAGCTTGACAGGTACGACCACTGAAGCTTTCTTT. The encoded protein is CASSLTGTTTEAFF.

The gene calls are TRBV6-1 and TRBJ2-7; 9 bases agree with TRBD2. The junction had 18 bases not matched to a gene; V was cut back by 4 bases and J by 2 bases. From germline, CDR1 is MNHNS and CDR2 SASEGT. CDR3 length: 19 residues. In nucleotides, the CDR3 is TGTGCCAGCAGTGGGGTTGGGACGAGCGGGGGGACGTGGGCCTACGAGCAGTACGTC. This translates into CASSGVGTSGGTWAYEQYV.

CDR3 nucleotides: TGTGCCAGCAGTTTATCAGGGGGGGTCTCCTACGAGCAGTACTTC. Protein: CASSLSGGVSYEQYF. The chain employs TRBV27 and TRBJ2-7, with D tentatively TRBD2 (7 bases). From germline, CDR1 is MNHEY and CDR2 SMNVEV (reference sequence). The CDR3 length is 15 residues. Trimming took 0 bases from V and 0 from J, leaving 9 bases between them.

The V gene is TRBV19, the J gene TRBJ1-5; possible D gene TRBD1, 6 bases. This CDR3 comprises 17 residues. Germline V CDR1 and CDR2: LNHDA, SQIVND (reference sequence). Deletions cut 1 base from V and 1 base from J, with 14 bases between. Here the CDR3 DNA reads TGTGCCAGTAGTATAGTAGGTCCAGGGGAGAGCAATCAGCCCCAGCATTTT. As protein: CASSIVGPGESNQPQHF.

This rearrangement joins TRBV6-6 to TRBJ2-2, with D possibly matching TRBD1 (5 bases). The V end was cut by 2 bases, the J end by 0 bases, with 7 bases between. Germline CDR1 reads MNHNY; CDR2 reads SVGAGI (reference sequence). This CDR3 region has 15 residues. The CDR3 protein is CASSYRGSNTGELFF. In DNA, the CDR3 is TGTGCCAGCAGTTACAGGGGCTCGAACACCGGGGAGCTGTTTTTT.

This chain uses TRBV5-4 with TRBJ2-5, with D tentatively TRBD1 (6 bases). The V end lost 3 bases, the J end lost 4 bases, and 10 bases lay between the germline ends. The CDR3 covers 13 residues. Germline V gives CDR1 SGHNT, CDR2 YYREEE (reference sequence). CDR3 sequence (DNA): TGTGCCAGCAGCTCGACAGGTAGAGAGACCCAGTACTTC. As protein: CASSSTGRETQYF.

This chain uses TRBV19 with TRBJ1-6; TRBD1 matches at 8 bases. Germline loops: CDR1 LNHDA, CDR2 SQIVND (reference sequence). The V segment lost 10 bases and the J segment 6 bases; nucleotides outside the gene matches: 14. The CDR3 covers 16 residues. The CDR3 loop reads CATQLSTGQANSPLHF. CDR3 in DNA: TGTGCCACCCAACTAAGTACGGGACAGGCTAATTCACCCCTCCACTTT.

The sample holds one count of this clone. The rearrangement uses TRBV30 and TRBJ1-1; D is ambiguous. Trimming took off 2 bases at V and 6 bases at J, with 13 bases between the two ends. CDR3 length: 13 amino acids. CDR1 and CDR2 from the germline V gene are GTSNPN and SVGIG (reference sequence). The DNA of the CDR3 is TGTGCCTGGAGTATCAACCCGAGGGCTGAAGCTTTCTTT. Protein product: CAWSINPRAEAFF.

The V gene is TRBV4-3, the J gene TRBJ2-5, with D possibly TRBD1 on 5 matching bases. This CDR3 spans 17 amino acids. V lost 0 bases and J lost 0, with 14 bases in between. Germline values: CDR1 LGHNA, CDR2 YSLEER. The CDR3 region has the DNA TGCGCCAGCAGCCAAGATTACGGCAGGGTGTACCAAGAGACCCAGTACTTC. It codes for CASSQDYGRVYQETQYF.

CDR3 region: CASSFDRLQETQYF. The CDR3 DNA is TGTGCCAGCAGCTTTGACAGGCTCCAAGAGACCCAGTACTTC. This sequence joins TRBV28 and TRBJ2-5, with D possibly TRBD1 on 6 matching bases. The CDR3 is 14 amino acids. V was clipped by 6 bases and J by 1 base, with 12 bases between them. Germline V lookup: CDR1 MDHEN, CDR2 SYDVKM. The variable domain in full, completed from reference TRBV28 and TRBJ2-5, reads DVKVTQSSRYLVKRTGEKVFLECVQDMDHENMFWYRQDPGLGLRLIYFSYDVKMKEKGDIPEGYSVSREKKERFSLILESASTNQTSMYLCASSFDRLQETQYFGPGTRLLVL.

There are a few counts of this clone. The V and J genes are TRBV28 and TRBJ1-2, with a possible D match to TRBD1 (5 bases). Germline V gives CDR1 MDHEN, CDR2 SYDVKM. Deletions cut 4 bases from V and 12 bases from J, with 24 bases between. There are 15 residues in the CDR3. The CDR3 nucleotides are TGTGCCAGCAGTTCCTGGTCGATACATAGGACACCGCACACCTTC. Amino acid sequence: CASSSWSIHRTPHTF.

The chain recombines TRBV21-1 with TRBJ2-7; the table's TRBD1 call for D was not verified on the DNA. TRBV21-1 is a pseudogene. CDR3 length: 13 residues. CDR3 nucleotide sequence: TGTGCCAGCGGACCGGGACACATCTACGAGCAGTACGTC. It yields the protein CASGPGHIYEQYV.

This clone appeared once. As DNA, the CDR3 is TGTGCCAGCAGCTTATACAATACCCAGGGATCTGGAAACACCATATATTTT. Its protein product is CASSLYNTQGSGNTIYF. This chain uses TRBV7-6 with TRBJ1-3; D may be TRBD1 (5 bases). Germline V gives CDR1 SGHVS, CDR2 FNYEAQ. The CDR3 runs to 17 residues. V was pared by 2 bases and J by 1 base, with 15 bases between. The entire variable domain, with the rest obtained from reference TRBV7-6 and TRBJ1-3, is as follows: GAGVSQSPRYKVTKRGQDVALRCDPISGHVSLYWYRQALGQGPEFLTYFNYEAQQDKSGLPNDRFSAERPEGSISTLTIQRTEQRDSAMYRCASSLYNTQGSGNTIYFGEGSWLTVV.